One sample yielded the 6 T cell receptor beta chains listed below, sequenced in a study of control samples from healthy donors and cancer patients. The protocol was immunoSEQ multiplex PCR, while the TCRdb copy is restricted to in-frame clones and leaves out a portion. The top ten clones hold more than 3.5% of a sample with about 90,000 clones, 75% to 95% of them seen once. Specimen: blood. These receptors originate from a woman between 18 and 30 years old in good health.

This chain joins TRBV2 and TRBJ1-4; TRBD1 matches 8 bases. The V gene end was trimmed by 7 bases and the J gene end by 5 bases; junction bases not matched to a gene: 9. The germline V gene encodes CDR1 SNHLY and CDR2 FYNNEI. The CDR3 runs 15 residues. Here the CDR3 reads CASMGWDRTNEKLFF. CDR3 bases: TGTGCCAGCATGGGATGGGACAGGACAAATGAAAAACTGTTTTTT.

The J gene is TRBJ1-4, the V gene TRBV19; TRBD1 matches at 11 bases. Trimming cost V 1 base and J 10 bases; bases outside gene matches: 2. This CDR3 spans 14 amino acids. The germline gives CDR1 LNHDA, CDR2 SQIVND (reference sequence). CDR3 nucleotide sequence: TGTGCCAGTAGTATAGTGGGGACAGGGGGAAAACTGTTTTTT. Translating gives CASSIVGTGGKLFF. Supplemented by reference TRBV19 and TRBJ1-4, the full variable domain reads DGGITQSPKYLFRKEGQNVTLSCEQNLNHDAMYWYRQDPGQGLRLIYYSQIVNDFQKGDIAEGYSVSREKKESFPLTVTSAQKNPTAFYLCASSIVGTGGKLFFGSGTQLSVL.

The genes are TRBV6-6 and TRBJ1-2, with 8 nucleotides matching TRBD1. Germline lookup yields CDR1 MNHNY and CDR2 SVGAGI (reference sequence). Trimming at V came to 0 bases and at J to 6 bases, leaving 3 bases not matched to a gene. This CDR3 contains 14 residues. For the CDR3, the DNA is TGTGCCAGCAGTTACTCGACAGGGGTGGATGGCTACACCTTC. Its translation: CASSYSTGVDGYTF.

V usage is TRBV4-2 and J usage is TRBJ2-5; 15 nucleotides align to TRBD2. The CDR3 consists of 19 residues. Trimming cost V 5 bases and J 3 bases; bases outside gene matches: 13. Germline CDR1 and CDR2: LGHNA and YNFKEQ. CDR3 bases: TGTGCCAGCAGCTACCTCGGGACTAGCGGGGGGACCGGCAAAGAGACCCAGTACTTC. This sequence encodes CASSYLGTSGGTGKETQYF.

J is TRBJ1-5 and V is TRBV2, with D possibly being TRBD1 (6 bases). Looked up from germline, CDR1 is SNHLY and CDR2 is FYNNEI. The V gene lost 4 bases and the J gene lost 4 bases, with 8 bases spanning the gap. This CDR3 spans 13 amino acids. This CDR3 is CASSVDRNQPQHF. The CDR3 DNA is TGTGCCAGCAGTGTTGACAGGAATCAGCCCCAGCATTTT.

This clone is a singleton in its sample. This chain links TRBV18 with TRBJ1-4; 7 bases match TRBD1. The germline CDR1 and CDR2 sequences are KGHSH and LQKENI. The V segment lost 1 base and the J segment 5 bases; nucleotides outside the gene matches: 4. This CDR3 contains 15 residues. The CDR3 DNA sequence: TGTGCCAGCTCACCACGGGACAGAATAAATGAAAAACTGTTTTTT. Its protein product is CASSPRDRINEKLFF.